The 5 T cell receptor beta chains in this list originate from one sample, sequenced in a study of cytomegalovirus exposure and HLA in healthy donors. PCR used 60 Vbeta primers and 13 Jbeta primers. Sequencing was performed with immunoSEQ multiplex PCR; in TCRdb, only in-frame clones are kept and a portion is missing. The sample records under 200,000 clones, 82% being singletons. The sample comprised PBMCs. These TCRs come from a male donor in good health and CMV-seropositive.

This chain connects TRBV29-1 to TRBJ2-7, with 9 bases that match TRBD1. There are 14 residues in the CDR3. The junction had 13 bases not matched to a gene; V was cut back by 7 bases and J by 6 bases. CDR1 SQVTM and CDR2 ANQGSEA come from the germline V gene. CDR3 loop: CSAGYLQGAGEQYF. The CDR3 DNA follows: TGCAGCGCCGGATACCTACAGGGGGCGGGCGAGCAGTACTTC.

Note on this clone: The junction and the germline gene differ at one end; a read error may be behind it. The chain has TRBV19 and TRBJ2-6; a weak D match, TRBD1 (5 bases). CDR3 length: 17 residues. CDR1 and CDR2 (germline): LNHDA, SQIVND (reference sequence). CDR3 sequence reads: CASSARVGLTGANGLTF. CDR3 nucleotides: TGTGCCAGTAGTGCCCGTGTAGGTTTGACTGGGGCCAACGGCCTGACTTTC.

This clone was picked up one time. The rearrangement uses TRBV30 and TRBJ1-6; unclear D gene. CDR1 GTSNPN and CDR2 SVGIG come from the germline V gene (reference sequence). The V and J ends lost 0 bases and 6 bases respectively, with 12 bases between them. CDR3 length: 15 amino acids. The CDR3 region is CAWSVVRGFNSPLHF. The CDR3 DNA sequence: TGTGCCTGGAGTGTCGTCCGCGGCTTTAATTCACCCCTCCACTTT.

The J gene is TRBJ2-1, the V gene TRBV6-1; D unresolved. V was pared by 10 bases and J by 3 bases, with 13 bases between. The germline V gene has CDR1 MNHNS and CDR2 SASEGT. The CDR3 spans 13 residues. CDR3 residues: CATNPRYYNEQFF. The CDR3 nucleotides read TGTGCCACCAACCCCAGATACTACAATGAGCAGTTCTTC.

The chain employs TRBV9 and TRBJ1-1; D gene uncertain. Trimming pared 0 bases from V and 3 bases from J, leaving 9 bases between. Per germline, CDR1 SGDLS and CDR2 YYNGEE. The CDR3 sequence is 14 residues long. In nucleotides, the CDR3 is TGTGCCAGCAGCGTAGCCTCCGGGTACACTGAAGCTTTCTTT. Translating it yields CASSVASGYTEAFF.